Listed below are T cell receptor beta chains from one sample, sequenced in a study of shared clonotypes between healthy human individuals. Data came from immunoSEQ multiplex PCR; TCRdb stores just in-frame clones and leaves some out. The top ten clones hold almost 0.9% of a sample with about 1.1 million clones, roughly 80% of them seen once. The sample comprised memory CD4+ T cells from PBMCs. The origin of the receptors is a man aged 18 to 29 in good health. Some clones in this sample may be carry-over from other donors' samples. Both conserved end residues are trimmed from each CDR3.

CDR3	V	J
ASSVEGTGYNEQF	TRBV9	TRBJ2-1
ASSSPEGGTGYSNQPQH	TRBV28	TRBJ1-5
ASSLSGWEQF	TRBV7-2	TRBJ2-1
ASSLRNRNGEAF	TRBV27	TRBJ1-1
ASRQVRDRDRKNEQY	TRBV23-1	TRBJ2-7
ASSQEESNYGYT	TRBV14	TRBJ1-2
ASSYTATNEKLF	TRBV6-5	TRBJ1-4
ASSQVLTGYYNEQF	TRBV4-1	TRBJ2-1
ASSLGGSFENEQF	TRBV28	TRBJ2-1
ATGDSGNEKLF	TRBV10-3	TRBJ1-4
ASRLGFTAGQPYEQY	TRBV28	TRBJ2-7
ASSLTGGENEKLF	TRBV5-1	TRBJ1-4